One and the same sample provided the 25 T cell receptor beta chains below, sequenced in a study of T cell repertoires in cytomegalovirus infection. Using its own MiXCR run on the reads, TCRdb lists one record per CDR3 protein. The profile shows around 550,000 distinct CDR3 sequences, around a quarter of them singletons. The sample was PBMCs. The origin of the receptors is a human donor in good health (CMV status not recorded). Some clones in this sample may be carry-over from other donors' samples.

This chain uses TRBV11-2 with TRBJ2-7, with D unclear. The V gene's germline CDR1 is SGHAT and CDR2 FQNNGV. V was trimmed by 3 bases and J by 3 bases, leaving 9 bases between them. This CDR3 comprises 13 residues. The CDR3 here is CASSLSLGYEQYF. Here the CDR3 DNA reads TGTGCCAGCAGCTTGTCGCTAGGCTACGAGCAGTACTTC.

The V and J genes are TRBV28 and TRBJ1-4, with 9 bases identical to TRBD1. The CDR3 sequence is 19 residues long. Germline CDR1 is MDHEN and CDR2 is SYDVKM. The V and J ends lost 6 bases and 5 bases, in that order; junction bases with no gene match: 19. The CDR3 DNA is TGTGCCAGCAGCCTTCCAGGCTGGGACAGGGAGCTTTTAAATGAAAAACTGTTTTTT. Translating it yields CASSLPGWDRELLNEKLFF.

This clonotype has just a few counts. The genes are TRBV7-2 and TRBJ1-4; TRBD1 might be the D (5 bases). V lost 7 bases to trimming and J lost 3 bases, with 15 bases between them. CDR1 is SGHTA and CDR2 is FQGNSA in the germline V gene. This CDR3 has 15 amino acids. CDR3 in amino acids: CASKDPGHANEKLFF. The CDR3 nucleotides read TGTGCCAGCAAAGACCCAGGGCACGCTAATGAAAAACTGTTTTTT. Together with reference TRBV7-2 and TRBJ1-4, the CDR3 gives the full variable domain: GAGVSQSPSNKVTEKGKDVELRCDPISGHTALYWYRQSLGQGLEFLIYFQGNSAPDKSGLPSDRFSAERTGGSVSTLTIQRTQQEDSAVYLCASKDPGHANEKLFFGSGTQLSVL.

This clonotype was seen many times. The rearrangement uses TRBV7-2 and TRBJ1-1; possible D gene TRBD1, 5 bases. Trimming left V 3 bases short and J 2 bases short, with 13 bases between. In germline, CDR1 is SGHTA, CDR2 FQGNSA. This CDR3 has 15 residues. CDR3 DNA sequence: TGTGCCAGCAGCTTTACCGGGACGGGAAACACTGAAGCTTTCTTT. This encodes CASSFTGTGNTEAFF.

The CDR3 here is CASKLAGGPGEQFF. CDR3 nucleotide sequence: TGTGCCAGCAAACTAGCGGGAGGGCCCGGTGAGCAGTTCTTC. The rearrangement joins TRBV6-2 or TRBV6-3 to TRBJ2-1; 13 bases are shared with TRBD2. The CDR3 contains 14 residues. In germline, CDR1 is MNHEY, CDR2 SVGEGT. The V segment lost 7 bases and the J segment 9 bases; nucleotides outside the gene matches: 6.

The rearrangement joins TRBV12-3 or TRBV12-4 to TRBJ2-5; TRBD1 aligns across 7 bases. This CDR3 contains 14 residues. The J segment lost 2 bases and the V segment lost 5 bases, leaving 5 bases of the junction unmatched. The CDR3 DNA is TGTGCCAGCAGTACCCCACAGGGGCAAGAGACCCAGTACTTC. This translates into CASSTPQGQETQYF.

This clonotype was seen only a few times. J is TRBJ2-3 and V is TRBV12-3 or TRBV12-4; 9 positions match TRBD1. After removal of 6 bases from V and 4 bases from J, the junction contained 5 bases not matched to a gene. The CDR3 extends over 14 amino acids. CDR3 DNA sequence: TGTGCCAGCAGCCGGGACAGGGACGCAGATACGCAGTATTTT. Its protein product is CASSRDRDADTQYF.

This clonotype was seen more than once but under ten times. This rearrangement joins TRBV7-9 to TRBJ2-3; 7 nucleotides agree with TRBD2. CDR1 is SEHNR and CDR2 is FQNEAQ in the germline V gene (reference sequence). Unmatched junction bases numbered 7, after V lost 0 bases and J lost 1 base. CDR3 size: 17 residues. The CDR3 nucleotides are TGTGCCAGCAGCTTAGCCAGAGAGCGGGGCCGCACAGATACGCAGTATTTT. Residues: CASSLARERGRTDTQYF.

CDR3 sequence: CASSFVGARLANYGYTF. CDR3 bases: TGTGCCAGCAGTTTTGTGGGGGCAAGATTAGCAAACTATGGCTACACCTTC. This sequence joins TRBV28 and TRBJ1-2; a weak D match, TRBD1 (6 bases). Germline values: CDR1 MDHEN, CDR2 SYDVKM. V gave up 3 bases and J gave up 2 bases, with 19 bases separating them. The CDR3 totals 17 residues.

This clonotype was detected a few times. The chain combines TRBV11-2 with TRBJ2-1; D is perhaps TRBD2 (5 bases). CDR1 and CDR2 from the germline V gene are SGHAT and FQNNGV. Trimming removed 2 bases at V and 4 bases at J, with 12 bases between. CDR3 length equals 15 residues. The CDR3 bases are TGTGCCAGCAGCTTATTAGGAGGACGGTACAATGAGCAGTTCTTC. It specifies CASSLLGGRYNEQFF. Supplemented by reference TRBV11-2 and TRBJ2-1, the full variable domain reads EAGVAQSPRYKIIEKRQSVAFWCNPISGHATLYWYQQILGQGPKLLIQFQNNGVVDDSQLPKDRFSAERLKGVDSTLKIQPAKLEDSAVYLCASSLLGGRYNEQFFGPGTRLTVL.

The chain has TRBV11-2 and TRBJ2-1, with 7 bases lining up with TRBD2. The CDR3 extends over 16 amino acids. J gave up 8 bases and V 1 base, and 11 bases lay outside the gene matches. Germline CDR1 is SGHAT and CDR2 is FQNNGV. The CDR3 region is CASSLVGLGGRDEQFF. The CDR3 DNA is TGTGCCAGCAGCTTAGTCGGACTAGGAGGCCGGGATGAGCAGTTCTTC.

This clonotype was found a few times. This chain joins TRBV14 and TRBJ2-5; D is unclear. CDR3 length: 13 amino acids. Trimming stripped 3 bases from V and 2 bases from J, with 7 bases between. Germline V gene sequence: CDR1 SGHDN, CDR2 FVKESK. CDR3 residues: CASSQRLQETQYF. CDR3 DNA sequence: TGTGCCAGCAGCCAGCGGCTTCAAGAGACCCAGTACTTC.

The rearrangement uses TRBV18 and TRBJ1-2; D ambiguous. The CDR3 has 17 residues. Germline V gives CDR1 KGHSH, CDR2 LQKENI. V was shortened by 5 bases and J by 2 bases, with 21 bases between the two germline ends. The CDR3: CASSAGGGRSQNYGYTF. In DNA form, the CDR3 reads TGTGCCAGCTCAGCCGGCGGCGGGAGGTCCCAGAACTATGGCTACACCTTC.

Ten or more counts support this clonotype. CDR3 in amino acids: CASKRERGLQGGNEQFF. In DNA form, the CDR3 reads TGTGCCAGCAAACGAGAAAGGGGACTCCAGGGGGGCAATGAGCAGTTCTTC. The gene calls are TRBV7-9 and TRBJ2-1, with a tentative D call TRBD1 (7 bases). Trimming left V 7 bases short and J 6 bases short, with 25 bases between. Germline CDR1 is SEHNR and CDR2 is FQNEAQ (reference sequence). The CDR3 runs to 17 residues.

The chain couples TRBV9 to TRBJ2-1, with 10 bases fitting TRBD2. The J segment lost 7 bases and the V segment lost 3 bases, leaving 7 bases of the junction unmatched. The CDR3 contains 15 residues. Germline assignment: CDR1 SGDLS and CDR2 YYNGEE. CDR3 sequence: CASSAILAGDNEQFF. Here the CDR3 DNA reads TGTGCCAGCAGCGCCATTCTAGCGGGAGATAATGAGCAGTTCTTC.

With respect to this clonotype: One junction end disagrees with the germline gene, perhaps due to a read error. The chain combines TRBV6-6 with TRBJ1-1; maybe TRBD1 (6 bases). The CDR3 loop spans 12 amino acids. In germline, CDR1 is MNHNY, CDR2 SVGAGI (reference sequence). Here the CDR3 DNA reads TGTGCCAGCAGTTACCAGGGGACTGAAACTTTCTTT. It yields the protein CASSYQGTETFF.

This clonotype was counted between two and nine times. The J gene is TRBJ2-7, the V gene TRBV12-3 or TRBV12-4; TRBD2 agrees at 11 bases. The CDR3 extends over 16 amino acids. V gave up 6 bases and J gave up 0 bases; unmatched junction bases: 7. The CDR3 region is CASRPGLAASSYEQYF. The DNA for the CDR3 is TGTGCCAGCAGGCCGGGACTAGCGGCCAGCTCCTACGAGCAGTACTTC.

This chain links TRBV12-3 or TRBV12-4 with TRBJ2-2, with TRBD2 matching 11 bases. This CDR3 contains 17 residues. Trimming took 5 bases from V and 6 from J; bases not matched to a gene: 11. CDR3 in amino acids: CASSRISGRAGAGELFF. CDR3 DNA: TGTGCCAGCAGTCGGATTAGCGGGAGGGCCGGGGCCGGGGAGCTGTTTTTT.

V gene TRBV7-9 combines with J gene TRBJ2-7, with D hard to call. The CDR3 loop spans 14 amino acids. Germline values: CDR1 SEHNR, CDR2 FQNEAQ (reference sequence). The V and J ends lost 5 bases and 3 bases respectively, with 14 bases between them. The CDR3: CASSRTGQNYEQYF. The CDR3 DNA reads TGTGCCAGCAGCCGAACTGGCCAGAACTACGAGCAGTACTTC.

This chain uses TRBV6-6 with TRBJ2-3; 11 bases fit TRBD1. This CDR3 contains 15 residues. J gave up 3 bases and V 6 bases, and 5 bases lay outside the gene matches. Germline V gives CDR1 MNHNY, CDR2 SVGAGI (reference sequence). DNA of the CDR3: TGTGCCAGCAGACGGGACAGGGGGAGGACAGATACGCAGTATTTT. This codes for CASRRDRGRTDTQYF.

J is TRBJ1-1 and V is TRBV28; D remains unclear. Germline V gene sequence: CDR1 MDHEN, CDR2 SYDVKM. The CDR3 has 17 residues. Trimming left V 3 bases short and J 4 bases short, with 21 bases between. The CDR3 region is CASSFRPPLSMGTEAFF. CDR3 sequence (DNA): TGTGCCAGCAGTTTTCGACCGCCACTTTCCATGGGCACTGAAGCTTTCTTT.

This clonotype was seen many times. The chain recombines TRBV25-1 with TRBJ1-1; 7 bases match TRBD1. V shed 2 bases, J shed 4 bases, and the junction held 10 bases outside the gene matches. The CDR3 consists of 16 residues. CDR1 MGHDK and CDR2 SYGVNS come from the germline V gene. CDR3 region: CASSEMRGPGPTEAFF. The CDR3, as DNA: TGTGCCAGCAGTGAAATGAGGGGGCCCGGACCCACTGAAGCTTTCTTT.

V is TRBV6-1 and J is TRBJ2-4, with D hard to call. The CDR3 is 14 residues long. Germline lookup yields CDR1 MNHNS and CDR2 SASEGT. V gave up 5 bases and J gave up 6 bases, with 14 bases separating them. The CDR3, as DNA: TGTGCCAGCAGTTACTCCCCCCGGTCAAACATTCAGTACTTC. It yields the protein CASSYSPRSNIQYF.

The rearrangement links TRBV12-5 to TRBJ2-4; D perhaps matches TRBD2 (7 bases). From germline, CDR1 is LGHNT and CDR2 FRNRAP. CDR3 length: 15 residues. The germline V and J ends were trimmed by 0 bases and 8 bases, with 14 bases remaining between them. The CDR3 sequence: CASGLVSGAGDIQYF. The CDR3 DNA follows: TGTGCTAGTGGTTTGGTTTCAGGGGCGGGGGACATTCAGTACTTC. Full variable domain (outside the CDR3, taken from reference TRBV12-5 and TRBJ2-4): DARVTQTPRHKVTEMGQEVTMRCQPILGHNTVFWYRQTMMQGLELLAYFRNRAPLDDSGMPKDRFSAEMPDATLATLKIQPSEPRDSAVYFCASGLVSGAGDIQYFGAGTRLSVL.

The chain is built from TRBV2 and TRBJ1-5; 7 bases map to TRBD1. Germline assignment: CDR1 SNHLY and CDR2 FYNNEI. With 3 bases clipped from V and 6 bases from J, the junction kept 8 bases outside the gene matches. The CDR3 is 15 residues long. The CDR3 spells CASSDEGAYGQPQHF. CDR3 in DNA: TGTGCCAGCAGTGACGAGGGGGCGTATGGTCAGCCCCAGCATTTT.